This T cell receptor (beta chain) was profiled in a study of memory CD4+ T cells and cytomegalovirus serostatus. Overall study context: This sample comes from healthy Belgian adults, several CMV seropositive, approximately 22 seronegative.

A word on this clone: The antigen is unknown.

The assay was immunoSEQ multiplex PCR, and TCRdb's table has in-frame clones only and misses some. This sample has roughly 45,000 clones, with roughly 78% found just once. The germline V gene encodes CDR1 SGHTA and CDR2 FQGTGA. V lost 1 base and J 4 bases, leaving 13 bases between the germline ends. The CDR3 covers 15 residues. Single viable CD3+CD4+CD8-CD45RO+ cells were sorted as the memory CD4+ T cells. CD4+ T cells were isolated by positive magnetic selection. Study findings and constraints: Each of approximately 70 CMV-associated TCRbeta sequences occurred in one to five individuals.

This sequence was found in an adult in good health and CMV-seronegative. The J gene is TRBJ1-2, the V gene TRBV7-3, with D possibly TRBD1 on 5 matching bases. Sequencing input: memory CD4+ T cells from blood. The CDR3 DNA is TGTGCCAGCAGCTTAAGCGGGGGGAAGAGCTATGGCTACACCTTC. Encoded protein: CASSLSGGKSYGYTF.